This TCR beta chain is drawn from a study of T cell repertoires in cytomegalovirus infection. Study as a whole: In public TCR beta signatures, there were indications of both CMV infection and matching HLA type. Study outcomes and limitations: The response measured ex vivo was dominated by TCR beta clonotypes (HLA-C-restricted and CMV-specific). Of the TCR beta families, the public ones yielded a cumulative frequency that identified carriers of CMV plus the relevant HLA.

This CDR3 is built from 13 residues. The germline CDR1 and CDR2 sequences are SGHDT and YYEEEE. V lost 1 base and J 4 bases, leaving 7 bases between the germline ends. Each CDR3 protein gets one entry after TCRdb re-called the reads with MiXCR. The table has 600,000 to 800,000 distinct CDR3 sequences, roughly 26% seen once. Worth noting for this clonotype: Its antigen is currently unknown.

The source is a human donor in good health (CMV status not recorded). Some clones in this sample may be carry-over from other donors' samples. The V call is TRBV5-6, the J call TRBJ2-3; D is ambiguous. The sequenced material came from CD8+ T cells from PBMCs. The CDR3 DNA sequence: TGTGCCAGCAGCTTGACGACACCAGATACGCAGTATTTT. Translation: CASSLTTPDTQYF. Full variable domain (missing parts from reference TRBV5-6 and TRBJ2-3): DAGVTQSPTHLIKTRGQQVTLRCSPKSGHDTVSWYQQALGQGPQFIFQYYEEEERQRGNFPDRFSGHQFPNYSSELNVNALLLGDSALYLCASSLTTPDTQYFGPGTRLTVL.